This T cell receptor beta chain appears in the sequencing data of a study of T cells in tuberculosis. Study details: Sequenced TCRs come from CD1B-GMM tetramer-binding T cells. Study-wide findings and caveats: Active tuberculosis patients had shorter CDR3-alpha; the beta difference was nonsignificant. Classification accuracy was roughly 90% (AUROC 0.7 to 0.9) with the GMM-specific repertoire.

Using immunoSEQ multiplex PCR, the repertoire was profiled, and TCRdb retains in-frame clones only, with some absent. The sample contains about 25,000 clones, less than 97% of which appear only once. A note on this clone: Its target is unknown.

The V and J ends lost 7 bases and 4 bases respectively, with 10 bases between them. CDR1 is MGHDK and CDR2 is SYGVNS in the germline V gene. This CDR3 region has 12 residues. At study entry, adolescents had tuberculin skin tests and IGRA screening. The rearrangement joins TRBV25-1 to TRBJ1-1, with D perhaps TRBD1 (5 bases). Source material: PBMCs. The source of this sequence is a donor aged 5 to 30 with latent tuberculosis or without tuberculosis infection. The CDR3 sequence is CASIAGSTEAFF. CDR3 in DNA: TGTGCCAGCATCGCAGGGTCCACTGAAGCTTTCTTT.